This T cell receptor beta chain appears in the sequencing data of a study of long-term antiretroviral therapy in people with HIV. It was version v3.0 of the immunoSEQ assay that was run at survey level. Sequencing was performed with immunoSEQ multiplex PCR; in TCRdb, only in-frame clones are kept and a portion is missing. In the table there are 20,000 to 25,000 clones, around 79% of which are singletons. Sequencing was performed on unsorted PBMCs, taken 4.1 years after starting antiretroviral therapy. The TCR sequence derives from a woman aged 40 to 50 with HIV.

For the CDR3, the DNA is TGTGCCAGCAGCCCCTCCCACCAAACCGGGGAGCTGTTTTTT. It is translated as CASSPSHQTGELFF. V and J are TRBV7-9 and TRBJ2-2, with D uncertain. Trimming shortened V by 5 bases and J by 5 bases, and 12 bases separated the two germline ends. From germline, CDR1 is SEHNR and CDR2 FQNEAQ (reference sequence). This CDR3 is 14 amino acids long.